These 26 T cell receptor beta chains share one sample of origin, sequenced in a study of T cells after posttransplantation cyclophosphamide. A marrow graft followed busulfan-fludarabine conditioning, with cyclophosphamide on days +3 and +4. The table came from immunoSEQ multiplex PCR; TCRdb's copy has only in-frame clones and leaves some out. This sample has around 4,600 clones, with 82% found just once. The sample was PBMCs, taken 86 days after allogeneic stem cell transplant with posttransplant cyclophosphamide. The receptors originated from a male patient aged 50 or older who received an allogeneic stem cell transplant from an unrelated donor, was CMV-positive, and had acute GVHD only. The T cells may partly be graft donor cells.

This clone showed up just once. The chain uses TRBV7-2 and TRBJ2-1, with D maybe TRBD2 (5 bases). This CDR3 comprises 12 residues. CDR1 is SGHTA, CDR2 FQGNSA, per germline. Trimming removed 3 bases from V and 6 bases from J, with 6 bases in between. The DNA for the CDR3 is TGTGCCAGCAGCTTCCGGGGCAATGAGCAGTTCTTC. This translates into CASSFRGNEQFF.

As regards this clone: At one of its ends the junction is not consistent with the germline gene, which may arise from a read error. V gene TRBV6-5 combines with J gene TRBJ2-1, with unresolved D. The length of the CDR3 is 11 residues. CDR1 and CDR2 from the germline V gene are MNHEY and SVGAGI. The CDR3 DNA reads TGTGCCAGCAGGTACTTCGATGAGCAGTTCTTC. The encoded protein is CASRYFDEQFF.

V is TRBV4-1 and J is TRBJ1-2; a weak D match, TRBD1 (5 bases). The ends were cut back, 5 bases at V and 3 bases at J, with 16 bases in the middle. Looked up from germline, CDR1 is MGHRA and CDR2 is YSYEKL. The CDR3 totals 15 residues. Written as DNA, the CDR3 is TGCGCCAGCAGCGTCGTTTGGACGGGGGACTATGGCTACACCTTC. It specifies CASSVVWTGDYGYTF.

V and J are TRBV2 and TRBJ2-2; D is unresolved. V was cut by 6 bases and J by 4 bases, with 21 bases left in between. Looked up from germline, CDR1 is SNHLY and CDR2 is FYNNEI. The CDR3 loop spans 17 amino acids. The CDR3 sequence is CASSPTGLYSGTGELFF. The DNA of the CDR3 is TGTGCCAGCAGCCCTACCGGTCTCTACTCGGGCACCGGGGAGCTGTTTTTT.

The rearrangement uses TRBV2 and TRBJ1-5; TRBD1 might be the D (5 bases). The CDR3 extends over 14 amino acids. From germline, CDR1 is SNHLY and CDR2 FYNNEI. V was cut by 3 bases and J by 2 bases, with 8 bases left in between. CDR3 nucleotide sequence: TGTGCCAGCAGTGATCAGGGCCGCAATCAGCCCCAGCATTTT. It specifies CASSDQGRNQPQHF.

V gene TRBV5-6 combines with J gene TRBJ2-7; 9 positions match TRBD1. In germline, CDR1 is SGHDT, CDR2 YYEEEE. This CDR3 spans 16 amino acids. The J segment lost 4 bases and the V segment lost 3 bases, leaving 11 bases of the junction unmatched. This chain's CDR3 is CASSSLTGTGTYEQYF. The CDR3 coding sequence is TGTGCCAGCAGCTCTTTAACCGGGACAGGGACTTACGAGCAGTACTTC.

The J gene is TRBJ1-2, the V gene TRBV19, with a possible D match to TRBD1 (5 bases). CDR3 length: 14 residues. CDR1 and CDR2 from the germline V gene are LNHDA and SQIVND (reference sequence). Trimming took off 6 bases at V and 5 bases at J, with 16 bases between the two ends. The CDR3 region is CASSKTASAYGYTF. The CDR3 DNA reads as TGTGCCAGTAGCAAGACAGCCAGCGCTTATGGCTACACCTTC.

This clone was seen only once. This chain links TRBV5-5 with TRBJ2-3; TRBD2 matches 12 bases. Germline values: CDR1 SGHKS, CDR2 YYEKEE (reference sequence). The junction had 4 bases not matched to a gene; V was cut back by 1 base and J by 1 base. The length of the CDR3 is 17 residues. The CDR3 DNA reads TGTGCCAGCAGCTTGTTGCGACTAGCGGGAGGCACAGATACGCAGTATTTT. Amino acids: CASSLLRLAGGTDTQYF.

The chain combines TRBV7-9 with TRBJ1-1; tentative D call: TRBD1 (5 bases). Germline CDR1 and CDR2: SEHNR and FQNEAQ (reference sequence). The CDR3 is 14 amino acids. The ends were cut back, 3 bases at V and 2 bases at J, with 10 bases in the middle. The CDR3 DNA reads TGTGCCAGCAGCTTTTTACAGGATAACACTGAAGCTTTCTTT. Translation: CASSFLQDNTEAFF.

This chain uses TRBV28 with TRBJ1-2; 7 bases are a match to TRBD1. Germline CDR1 reads MDHEN; CDR2 reads SYDVKM. V lost 3 bases, J lost 5 bases, and 3 bases stayed unmatched. This CDR3 is built from 13 residues. Here the CDR3 reads CASSFGQAYGYTF. The CDR3 nucleotides are TGTGCCAGCAGTTTTGGACAGGCATATGGCTACACCTTC.

This clone has just a few counts. The V call is TRBV7-9, the J call TRBJ2-3, with a weak D call TRBD1 (6 bases). Looked up from germline, CDR1 is SEHNR and CDR2 is FQNEAQ (reference sequence). The CDR3 is made up of 16 amino acids. V dropped 5 bases and J dropped 1 base, with 16 bases sitting between them. The CDR3 sequence is CASSERDRRGTDTQYF. CDR3 bases: TGTGCCAGCAGCGAACGTGACAGGAGAGGCACAGATACGCAGTATTTT.

The V and J genes are TRBV7-9 and TRBJ1-2; a possible D gene is TRBD1 (5 bases). With 3 bases removed from V and 2 bases from J, the gap between germline ends came to 10 bases. The V gene's germline CDR1 is SEHNR and CDR2 FQNEAQ (reference sequence). This CDR3 has 14 amino acids. The CDR3 sequence is CASSFTGGNYGYTF. In nucleotides, the CDR3 is TGTGCCAGCAGCTTTACAGGAGGGAACTATGGCTACACCTTC.

This rearrangement joins TRBV7-6 to TRBJ2-1; D possibly corresponds to TRBD1 (5 bases). Germline V lookup: CDR1 SGHVS, CDR2 FNYEAQ. V was shortened by 2 bases and J by 4 bases, with 18 bases between the two germline ends. This CDR3 has 17 amino acids. The CDR3 DNA reads TGTGCCAGCAGCTTATGGGGCGGCACCCGAGCATACAATGAGCAGTTCTTC. It specifies CASSLWGGTRAYNEQFF.

The chain recombines TRBV11-3 with TRBJ2-1; D is perhaps TRBD2 (6 bases). Germline assignment: CDR1 SGHNT and CDR2 YENEEA. CDR3 length: 13 amino acids. DNA for the CDR3: TGTGCAAGCCCCAGCGGGTGTAACAATGAGCAGTTCTTC. Its protein product is CASPSGCNNEQFF.

This chain links TRBV15 with TRBJ2-7; D call uncertain. V lost 0 bases, J lost 1 base, and 7 bases lay in between. Germline lookup yields CDR1 LNHNV and CDR2 YYDKDF (reference sequence). This CDR3 has 14 amino acids. The CDR3 sequence is CATSRDYSSYEQYF. In DNA form, the CDR3 reads TGTGCCACCAGCAGAGACTATTCGTCCTACGAGCAGTACTTC.

The chain uses TRBV11-3 and TRBJ2-1; 7 bases map to TRBD2. The CDR3 runs 17 residues. V was pared by 2 bases and J by 0 bases, with 7 bases of the junction left unmatched. Germline V gene lookup returns CDR1 SGHNT and CDR2 YENEEA. CDR3 coding DNA: TGTGCCAGCAGCTTAATTCGCGGGGGAAGCTCCTACAATGAGCAGTTCTTC. Its protein is CASSLIRGGSSYNEQFF.

The chain combines TRBV28 with TRBJ1-3; D is uncertain. This CDR3 has 15 residues. In germline, CDR1 is MDHEN, CDR2 SYDVKM. Trimming stripped 8 bases from V and 0 bases from J, with 14 bases between. The CDR3 protein is CASHKHSTSGNTIYF. The CDR3 nucleotides read TGTGCCAGCCACAAACACAGTACCTCTGGAAACACCATATATTTT.

The gene calls are TRBV9 and TRBJ1-1, with a tentative D call TRBD1 (5 bases). This CDR3 spans 16 amino acids. CDR1 and CDR2 from the germline V gene are SGDLS and YYNGEE. V was shortened by 3 bases and J by 0 bases, with 15 bases between the two germline ends. CDR3: CASSATGGEVNTEAFF. The CDR3 DNA sequence: TGTGCCAGCAGCGCCACCGGGGGGGAGGTGAACACTGAAGCTTTCTTT.

This clone showed up just a few times. CDR3: CAISIGYGYTF. The CDR3 coding sequence is TGTGCCATCAGTATCGGCTATGGCTACACCTTC. V is TRBV10-3 and J is TRBJ1-2; D gene unclear. CDR1 ENHRY and CDR2 SYGVKD come from the germline V gene. The ends were cut back, 5 bases at V and 4 bases at J, with 5 bases in the middle. The CDR3 covers 11 residues.

For the CDR3, the DNA is TGTGCCAGCAGCAAAGAGACGGGAGCTAACTATGGCTACACCTTC. Translating gives CASSKETGANYGYTF. This chain connects TRBV11-2 to TRBJ1-2; D is uncertain. V gave up 5 bases and J gave up 0 bases, with 13 bases separating them. The CDR3 covers 15 residues. Germline CDR1 reads SGHAT; CDR2 reads FQNNGV. Combining the CDR3 with reference TRBV11-2 and TRBJ1-2 gives the whole variable domain EAGVAQSPRYKIIEKRQSVAFWCNPISGHATLYWYQQILGQGPKLLIQFQNNGVVDDSQLPKDRFSAERLKGVDSTLKIQPAKLEDSAVYLCASSKETGANYGYTFGSGTRLTVV.

The chain employs TRBV11-3 and TRBJ2-2; TRBD2 agrees at 9 bases. V gave up 5 bases and J gave up 1 base; unmatched junction bases: 5. Germline CDR1 and CDR2: SGHNT and YENEEA. The CDR3 has 16 residues. CDR3 in amino acids: CASSPGLALNTGELFF. CDR3 bases: TGTGCCAGCAGCCCGGGACTAGCTTTGAACACCGGGGAGCTGTTTTTT.

The chain carries TRBV2 and TRBJ2-3; 12 nucleotides match TRBD2. Germline assignment: CDR1 SNHLY and CDR2 FYNNEI. V lost 2 bases and J lost 8; bases outside the gene matches: 8. The CDR3 runs 16 residues. In DNA form, the CDR3 reads TGTGCCAGCAGTGAACTAGCGGGGGGGATTCTCAGTACGCAGTATTTT. The encoded protein is CASSELAGGILSTQYF.

The chain employs TRBV19 and TRBJ1-5, with D perhaps TRBD1 (5 bases). CDR1 LNHDA and CDR2 SQIVND come from the germline V gene (reference sequence). The V gene lost 3 bases and the J gene lost 4 bases, with 10 bases spanning the gap. The CDR3 covers 14 residues. The CDR3 coding sequence is TGTGCCAGTAGTATCGCCCGGGGGAATCAGCCCCAGCATTTT. Its protein product is CASSIARGNQPQHF.

The rearrangement joins TRBV9 to TRBJ2-3; D is perhaps TRBD2 (6 bases). The CDR3 has 15 residues. V was cut by 4 bases and J by 2 bases, with 14 bases left in between. Per germline, CDR1 SGDLS and CDR2 YYNGEE. CDR3 amino acids: CASSPVAVNTDTQYF. The CDR3 DNA sequence: TGTGCCAGCAGCCCGGTAGCGGTAAACACAGATACGCAGTATTTT.

The rearrangement joins TRBV7-2 to TRBJ1-2; D is unresolved. CDR3 length equals 13 residues. The V end was cut by 4 bases, the J end by 0 bases, with 6 bases between. CDR1 is SGHTA and CDR2 is FQGNSA in the germline V gene. CDR3 region: CASSSTANYGYTF. CDR3 in DNA: TGTGCCAGCAGCTCAACAGCTAACTATGGCTACACCTTC.

CDR3 sequence (DNA): TGTGCCAGCCGCCTAGCGGGAGCTTATGAGCAGTTCTTC. Residues: CASRLAGAYEQFF. The chain joins TRBV6-1 to TRBJ2-1; 10 bases are a match to TRBD2. V gave up 8 bases and J gave up 8 bases; unmatched junction bases: 6. The CDR3 sequence is 13 residues long. The germline gives CDR1 MNHNS, CDR2 SASEGT.